This T cell receptor (beta chain) derives from a study of blood T cell repertoires in COVID-19. Across the study: Some COVID-19 samples were acute and others convalescent; all came from the United States, Italy and Spain. T cells, B-cell-depleted T cells, or PBMCs provided the cDNA or gDNA that served as material.

A Seattle source enrolled patients during active infection and followed them longitudinally. As processed by the authors: Amplification with reference gene primers provided the estimates of nucleated cell counts. Clones were read by immunoSEQ multiplex PCR, and TCRdb kept only the in-frame ones, dropping some. The DNA was the basis for D and trimming; V, J and clone size are from that table. This table holds tens of thousands of clones, 65% to 90% found once. The V end was cut by 0 bases, the J end by 5 bases, with 10 bases between. This CDR3 has 14 residues. CDR1 and CDR2 from the germline V gene are MNHEY and SMNVEV (reference sequence).

V usage is TRBV27 and J usage is TRBJ2-5; D is undetermined. Sequencing used peripheral blood. This clonotype originated in a man aged 25 to 40 with COVID-19, enrolled during active disease. CDR3 in DNA: TGTGCCAGCAGTTTATCGGTTGTGGAGGAGACCCAGTACTTC. Amino acid sequence: CASSLSVVEETQYF.